This T cell receptor (beta chain) was observed in a study of identical twins (TCRdb year 2016). In the study overall: To test whether fetal clonotypes persist, the study used deep sequencing on TCR alpha and beta repertoires from monozygotic twins, unrelated adults of various ages, and cord blood. To rule out contamination, replicate twin experiments were performed at different times with different library preparation protocols.

Library creation used 5' RACE. Instrument on record: Illumina HiSeq 2000. Template switching added a universal primer binding site, and the final cDNA carried a unique molecular identifier that allowed TCR cDNA molecules to be counted accurately. Specific primers in the conserved constant-segment region were used to synthesize first-strand cDNA for the TCR alpha and beta chains. To control for contamination, each cDNA library was double barcoded with a SMART-Mk sample barcode plus Illumina barcodes. TruSeq adapter sequences along with Illumina sample barcodes were introduced in two successive PCR steps. The Illumina HiSeq platform was used with custom primers to sequence TCR alpha and beta cDNA libraries. The authors processed their data as follows. MiGEC was used to process raw reads and extract unique molecular identifiers, and MiXCR was used to find CDR3 positions. For each individual, recombination models were inferred using an EM algorithm with the repgenHMM and IGoR tools. Shared clonotype analysis was performed with the tcR package in R, normalizing sharing by the product of cloneset sizes. Out-of-frame nonproductive sequences were analyzed to study raw recombination free of thymic and clonal selection effects. TCRdb reanalyzed the raw reads on its own, using fastp at Q25 for trimming and MiXCR for clone calling, and kept in-frame beta chains. All rows with the same CDR3 protein become a single entry with the most common DNA and genes. The V and J calls were not made by the authors but by TCRdb's processing. Recorded for this sample are 400,000 to 650,000 distinct CDR3 sequences; around 20% of them occurred a single time. Around 0.9% of the sample comes from the top ten.

This clonotype was recorded many times. Its cognate antigen has yet to be identified. Per-base qualities were not stored, and no clone one base away is much larger. Every donor in the study was a healthy Caucasian. The twin cohort consisted of three pairs of female monozygotic twins, all aged roughly 18 to 29 years. Positive isolation kits from Invitrogen were used to isolate CD4+ and CD8+ T cell populations. Taken from cysteine to phenylalanine, the CDR3 has 14 residues. CDR3 DNA is the only sequence kept; it has 42 bases, read in frame from the first base. V sheds 3 bases and J sheds 5 bases, leaving 13 bases between their ends. Overall study outcomes, separate from this receptor: Because the same donors could not be followed over many years, the conclusions depended on cross-sectional statistical analysis. Compared with coincidental sharing between unrelated individuals, out-of-frame TCR alpha sequences shared between twins had an excess of sequences with low generation probability. Abundant cord blood beta clonotypes carried fewer insertions; young adult naive repertoires showed a weaker similar trend, while memory repertoires showed none. In beta out-of-frame sequences, excess twin sharing was weaker, because having fewer shared sequences lowered the signal-to-noise ratio. In monozygotic twins, recombination models systematically underestimated out-of-frame TCR alpha sharing, but the models matched the sharing seen between unrelated individuals. Invariant T cells such as MAIT and iNKT could partly confound zero-insertion analyses, although diverse VJ usage argued against such confounding for most clonotypes.

This same sample was also part of a study on T cells expressing NK-cell markers. That second publication adds: In sorted CD3+CD56+NKG2C+, CD3+CD56+NKG2C- and CD3+CD56-NKG2C+ T-cell subsets from 7 to 9 donors, TCR beta-chain repertoires were profiled. Of the eight sequenced donors, seven were found to be HCMV-seropositive and one was found to be HCMV-seronegative. To restrict sorting to alphabetaTCR-expressing T cells, an anti-gammadeltaTCR antibody was added in several experiments. In roughly 6 donors, the dominant CD3+CD56+NKG2C+ clonotypes were among the top 10 CD8+ clonotypes and accounted for about 1.0-7.5% of CD8+ T cells. Those dominant clonotypes were again the most abundant among CD3+CD56-NKG2C+ cells in a handful of donors, at 28.3-60.1%. It remained unclear whether the expanded NKG2C-expressing T cell clones were specific for HCMV antigens. The eight sequenced donors were randomly selected healthy volunteers, three men and five women. HCMV-specific IgG was detected in serum with a commercial ELISA kit to determine HCMV serostatus. MIGEC was used to demultiplex reads and group reads by UMI, and MiTCR was used to assemble and quantify clonotypes. To exclude erroneous sequences, only TCR cDNA sequences supported by at least two reads were retained. Downstream repertoire analysis used the tcR package, and clonotypes were matched across fractions by CDR3 nucleotide sequence plus V segment. VDJmatch was used to annotate antigen specificity against VDJdb, with one amino acid substitution allowed in CDR3.

The rearranged chain carries TRBV12-3 or TRBV12-4 and TRBJ2-5; the D segment could be TRBD2, given 7 matching bases. The sequence derives from a woman under 30 in good health. Material for sequencing was CD4+ T cells sorted from blood. The DNA is TGTGCCAGCAGTTTTCGGGGGGCCTGGGAGACCCAGTACTTC. Its protein product is CASSFRGAWETQYF.